This is a list of T cell receptor beta chains from one sample in a study of blood T cell repertoires in COVID-19. TCRdb's table, derived via immunoSEQ multiplex PCR, lists solely in-frame clones and lacks some. Of under 50,000 clones in the sample, approximately 95% were seen once. Sequenced: peripheral blood. The receptors originated from a man aged 60 to 75 with COVID-19, enrolled during active disease. The CDR3 runs from the conserved cysteine through the conserved F or W. The size field is filled for only some rows; it gives once, few, many or a size class.

>.|TRBV27|TRBJ2-7
CASSRVRGPEQYF
>.|TRBV4-1|TRBJ2-1
CASSHPRTSGINEQFF
>.|TRBV19|TRBJ2-7
CASSIGGTGETYEQYF
>.|TRBV19|TRBJ1-5
CASSVAGNRQPQHF
>.|TRBV5-1|TRBJ2-3
CASSPGQATDTQYF
>.|TRBV21-1|TRBJ2-1
CASKRQGCPNEQFF
>.|TRBV7-2|TRBJ1-3
CASSLGGYSGNTIYF
>.|TRBV19|TRBJ1-4
CASSIMTAEKLFF
>few|TRBV2|TRBJ2-7
CASSAGEKNEQYF
>.|TRBV24-1|TRBJ1-2
CATRGRYRGRWYGYTF
>.|TRBV2|TRBJ2-3
CASSEYVTSAFTDTQYF
>.|TRBV11-1|TRBJ1-2
CASSLTGTGDNYGYTF
>.|TRBV6-2/TRBV6-3|TRBJ1-2
CASSYSPQPGLYGYTF
>.|TRBV10-3|TRBJ2-5
CAIRGGGETQYF
>.|TRBV19|TRBJ2-7
CASRAGTGGSYEQYF
>.|TRBV29-1|TRBJ1-4
CSVEGTGPSGTNEKLFF
>few|TRBV5-1|TRBJ2-7
CASSGGQGYEQYF
>.|TRBV12-3/TRBV12-4|TRBJ2-2
CASSASNTGELFF
>.|TRBV19|TRBJ1-2
CASSISARDSGYGYTF